Listed below are T cell receptor beta chains from one sample, sequenced in a study of blood T cell repertoires in COVID-19. Profiling relied on immunoSEQ multiplex PCR, and the TCRdb table lists in-frame clones only, not all of them. There are under 110,000 clones in the sample; 76% occur only once, and 6.2% lies in the top ten. Material: peripheral blood. These receptors were collected from an older man with COVID-19, enrolled during active disease. Each CDR3 is given with its conserved first and last residue. The D gene is left open where the match is weak. Clone size appears in some rows only: once, few, many, or a class for an expanded clone.

CDR3 protein: CASSTSSGSSYEQYF; CDR3 DNA: TGTGCCAGCAGCACCTCTAGCGGGAGCTCCTACGAGCAGTACTTC; J gene: TRBJ2-7; clone size: .; D gene: TRBD2; V gene: TRBV28
CDR3 protein: CAANSDMSTDTQYF; CDR3 DNA: TGTGCCGCCAATTCGGACATGAGCACAGATACGCAGTATTTT; J gene: TRBJ2-3; clone size: .; D gene: .; V gene: TRBV10-3
CDR3 protein: CASSLVQGRSEAFF; CDR3 DNA: TGTGCCAGCAGCTTGGTTCAGGGGCGATCTGAAGCTTTCTTT; J gene: TRBJ1-1; clone size: .; D gene: .; V gene: TRBV5-5
CDR3 protein: CASSHFTGLSYEQYF; CDR3 DNA: TGTGCCAGCAGCCATTTCACAGGGCTCTCCTACGAGCAGTACTTC; J gene: TRBJ2-7; clone size: .; D gene: .; V gene: TRBV14
CDR3 protein: CAISNPDRSNTGELFF; CDR3 DNA: TGTGCCATCAGCAACCCGGACAGGTCGAACACCGGGGAGCTGTTTTTT; J gene: TRBJ2-2; clone size: .; D gene: TRBD1; V gene: TRBV10-3
CDR3 protein: CANWGGGPGNTIYF; CDR3 DNA: TGTGCCAACTGGGGGGGCGGCCCAGGAAACACCATATATTTT; J gene: TRBJ1-3; clone size: .; D gene: .; V gene: TRBV10-3
CDR3 protein: CASSPRGLGTNYGYTF; CDR3 DNA: TGTGCCAGCAGCCCGCGCGGACTAGGGACTAACTATGGCTACACCTTC; J gene: TRBJ1-2; clone size: .; D gene: .; V gene: TRBV11-2
CDR3 protein: CASSFGTDSEAFF; CDR3 DNA: TGTGCCAGCAGCTTCGGGACAGATTCTGAAGCTTTCTTT; J gene: TRBJ1-1; clone size: .; D gene: TRBD1; V gene: TRBV7-3
CDR3 protein: CASSRALNTEAFF; CDR3 DNA: TGTGCCAGCTCACGTGCGCTGAACACTGAAGCTTTCTTT; J gene: TRBJ1-1; clone size: .; D gene: .; V gene: TRBV18
CDR3 protein: CASSARTTNYGYTF; CDR3 DNA: TGTGCCAGCAGCGCCCGGACTACTAACTATGGCTACACCTTC; J gene: TRBJ1-2; clone size: once; D gene: .; V gene: TRBV2
CDR3 protein: CASSPRPGQGASTGELFF; CDR3 DNA: TGTGCCAGCTCACCAAGGCCCGGGCAGGGGGCCTCCACCGGGGAGCTGTTTTTT; J gene: TRBJ2-2; clone size: .; D gene: TRBD1; V gene: TRBV18
CDR3 protein: CANRDSQNYGYTF; CDR3 DNA: TGTGCCAATAGGGACTCCCAGAACTATGGCTACACCTTC; J gene: TRBJ1-2; clone size: .; D gene: .; V gene: TRBV28
CDR3 protein: CASRPGDVAGANVLTF; CDR3 DNA: TGTGCCAGCCGCCCAGGGGACGTAGCTGGGGCCAACGTCCTGACTTTC; J gene: TRBJ2-6; clone size: .; D gene: .; V gene: TRBV28
CDR3 protein: CASSRDRHYGYTF; CDR3 DNA: TGTGCCAGCAGTCGCGACAGGCACTATGGCTACACCTTC; J gene: TRBJ1-2; clone size: .; D gene: .; V gene: TRBV12-3/TRBV12-4
CDR3 protein: CASSIDLLGEGTEAFF; CDR3 DNA: TGTGCCAGTAGTATAGATCTATTGGGGGAGGGCACTGAAGCTTTCTTT; J gene: TRBJ1-1; clone size: .; D gene: .; V gene: TRBV19
CDR3 protein: CATDQGDGDSPLHF; CDR3 DNA: TGTGCCACCGACCAGGGGGATGGGGATTCACCCCTCCACTTT; J gene: TRBJ1-6; clone size: .; D gene: TRBD1; V gene: TRBV10-3
CDR3 protein: CSVGGTGGGYGYTF; CDR3 DNA: TGCAGCGTTGGAGGGACAGGGGGCGGCTATGGCTACACCTTC; J gene: TRBJ1-2; clone size: .; D gene: TRBD1; V gene: TRBV29-1